This TCR beta chain comes out of a study of cytomegalovirus exposure and HLA in healthy donors. Study-wide background: The 120 validation repertoires, a later analysis reported, used the same platform as the approximately 700 first-cohort repertoires.

Some clones are missing from TCRdb's copy, which holds only in-frame ones; the method was immunoSEQ multiplex PCR. The sample has hundreds of thousands of clones, roughly 87% seen once. Trimming cost V 5 bases and J 4 bases; bases outside gene matches: 10. The germline gives CDR1 SGHNT, CDR2 YENEEA. The CDR3 length is 18 residues. This rearrangement joins TRBV11-3 to TRBJ2-5; 16 bases map to TRBD2. This clonotype was sampled from a man aged 18 to 29 in good health and CMV-seropositive. The sequencing input was PBMCs. The CDR3 DNA follows: TGTGCCAGCAGCCCGGGACTAGCGGGAGGGAGAGGCGGAGAGACCCAGTACTTC. It encodes CASSPGLAGGRGGETQYF.